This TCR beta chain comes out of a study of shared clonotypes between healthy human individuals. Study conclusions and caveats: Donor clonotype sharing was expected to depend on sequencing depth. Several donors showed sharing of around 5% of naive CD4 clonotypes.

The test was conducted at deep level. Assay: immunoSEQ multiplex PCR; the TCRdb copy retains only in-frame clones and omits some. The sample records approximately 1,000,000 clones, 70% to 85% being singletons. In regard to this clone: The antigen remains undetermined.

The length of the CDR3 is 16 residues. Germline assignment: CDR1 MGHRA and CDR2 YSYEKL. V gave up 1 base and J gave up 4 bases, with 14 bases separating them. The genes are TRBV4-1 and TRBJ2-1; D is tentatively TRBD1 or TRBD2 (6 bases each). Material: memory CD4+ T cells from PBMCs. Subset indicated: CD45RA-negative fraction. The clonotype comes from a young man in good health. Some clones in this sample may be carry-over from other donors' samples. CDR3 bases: TGCGCCAGCAGCCAAGGCCCTGGAGGGGGATACAATGAGCAGTTCTTC. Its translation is CASSQGPGGGYNEQFF.